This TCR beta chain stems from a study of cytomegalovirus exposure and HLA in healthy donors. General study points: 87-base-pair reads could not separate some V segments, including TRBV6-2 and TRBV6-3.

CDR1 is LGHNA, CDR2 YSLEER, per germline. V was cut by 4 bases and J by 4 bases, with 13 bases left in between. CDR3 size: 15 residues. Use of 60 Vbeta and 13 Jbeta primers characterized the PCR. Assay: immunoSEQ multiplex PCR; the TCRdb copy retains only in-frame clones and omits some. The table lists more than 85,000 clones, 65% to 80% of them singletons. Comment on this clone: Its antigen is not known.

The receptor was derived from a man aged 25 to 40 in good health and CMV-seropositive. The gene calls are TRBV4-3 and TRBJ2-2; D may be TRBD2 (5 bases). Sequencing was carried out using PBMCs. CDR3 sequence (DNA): TGCGCCAGCAGCCCATTAACCCGGGGCACCGGGGAGCTGTTTTTT. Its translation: CASSPLTRGTGELFF.